These 31 T cell receptor beta chains were all obtained from the same sample, sequenced in a study of vaccination effects on CD4 cells after COVID-19. Libraries were prepared by immunoSEQ multiplex PCR; TCRdb keeps only in-frame clonotypes and omits some of them. The sample consists of 84,000 or so clones, roughly 73% of them appearing once. No cognate antigen is known for these TCRs. Pools of viral peptides were used by the ViraFEST assay to expand antigen-specific CD4+ T cells ahead of sequencing. Upon completion of around ten days in culture, CD4+ T cells were isolated. Each participant received a vaccine that was either BNT162b2 or mRNA-1273, given as two doses. The input for sequencing was CD4+ T cells from PBMCs cultured with HCoV-OC43 spike peptides, taken after COVID-19 vaccination. Specified subset: HCoV-OC43 spike overlapping peptide pool stimulation. The receptors derive from a human donor who received a COVID-19 vaccine.

The chain couples TRBV5-1 to TRBJ2-6, with D unresolved. The CDR3 covers 15 residues. Trimming took 3 bases from V and 0 from J, leaving 7 bases between them. Germline V gene data show CDR1 as SGHRS and CDR2 as YFSETQ. This CDR3 reads CASSSLGSGANVLTF. The CDR3 coding sequence is TGCGCCAGCAGCTCCCTAGGCTCTGGGGCCAACGTCCTGACTTTC.

This clone was observed a handful of times. The V and J genes are TRBV4-2 and TRBJ1-1; D gene uncertain. The CDR3 is made up of 13 amino acids. V shed 4 bases and J shed 1 base, with 7 bases lying between them. CDR1 and CDR2 (germline): LGHNA, YNFKEQ. CDR3: CASSPPGNTEAFF. The CDR3 nucleotides read TGTGCCAGCAGCCCCCCGGGGAACACTGAAGCTTTCTTT.

The J gene is TRBJ1-4, the V gene TRBV19, with 7 nucleotides matching TRBD1. The germline V gene encodes CDR1 LNHDA and CDR2 SQIVND (reference sequence). The CDR3 is 14 amino acids. V gave up 3 bases and J gave up 7 bases; unmatched junction bases: 5. CDR3 sequence: CASSMPRDSEKLFF. For the CDR3, the DNA is TGTGCCAGTAGTATGCCTCGGGACAGTGAAAAACTGTTTTTT.

The V and J genes are TRBV24-1 and TRBJ2-5; the match to TRBD2 covers 8 bases. With 4 bases clipped from V and 4 bases from J, the junction kept 4 bases outside the gene matches. CDR1 is KGHDR and CDR2 is SFDVKD in the germline V gene. The CDR3 spans 14 residues. CDR3 DNA sequence: TGTGCCACCAGTGAACCGGGAGGGGGAGAGACCCAGTACTTC. Protein sequence: CATSEPGGGETQYF.

The chain has TRBV7-9 and TRBJ1-1; D remains unclear. CDR1 and CDR2 from the germline V gene are SEHNR and FQNEAQ (reference sequence). V lost 3 bases to trimming and J lost 1 base, with 6 bases between them. CDR3 length: 13 amino acids. CDR3 in DNA: TGTGCCAGCAGCTTTGGAGCGAACACTGAAGCTTTCTTT. Its protein is CASSFGANTEAFF.

CDR3 loop: CASSSAGTGGALSYEQYV. The CDR3 nucleotides are TGTGCCAGCAGCTCCGCCGGGACAGGGGGCGCTTTATCCTACGAGCAGTACGTC. The rearrangement joins TRBV5-6 to TRBJ2-7; 12 positions match TRBD1. The CDR3 contains 18 residues. Germline trimming cut 3 bases from V and 1 base from J; bases unmatched to any gene: 11. Germline-derived CDR1 and CDR2 are SGHDT and YYEEEE.

V and J are TRBV10-2 and TRBJ2-3, with TRBD2 identical over 12 bases. J lost 3 bases, V lost 0 bases, and 4 bases had no gene match. Per germline, CDR1 WSHSY and CDR2 SAAADI. The CDR3 covers 17 residues. The DNA of the CDR3 is TGCGCCAGCAGTGAGTCCTCTAGCGGGGGGGTTACAGATACGCAGTATTTT. Amino acid sequence: CASSESSSGGVTDTQYF.

The J gene is TRBJ2-3, the V gene TRBV27; 11 bases are shared with TRBD2. Germline V CDR1 and CDR2: MNHEY, SMNVEV (reference sequence). Losses at the gene ends were 6 bases for V and 2 bases for J; bases not matched to a gene: 7. This CDR3 is 16 amino acids long. In DNA, the CDR3 is TGTGCCAGCAGCTTAGGGACTAGCGGACCCACAGATACGCAGTATTTT. Translated: CASSLGTSGPTDTQYF.

The gene calls are TRBV24-1 and TRBJ1-5; D is unresolved. Germline loops: CDR1 KGHDR, CDR2 SFDVKD. V was shortened by 3 bases and J by 3 bases, with 2 bases between the two germline ends. This CDR3 is built from 12 residues. CDR3 amino acids: CATSDTNQPQHF. DNA for the CDR3: TGTGCCACCAGTGATACCAATCAGCCCCAGCATTTT.

This chain links TRBV11-2 with TRBJ1-1, with D perhaps TRBD1 (5 bases). Trimming removed 2 bases at V and 2 bases at J, with 9 bases between. The V gene's germline CDR1 is SGHAT and CDR2 FQNNGV. The CDR3 spans 14 residues. CDR3 sequence (DNA): TGTGCCAGCAGCTTAAGGGGAATTAACACTGAAGCTTTCTTT. Protein sequence: CASSLRGINTEAFF.

The chain joins TRBV24-1 to TRBJ2-1; tentatively, D is TRBD1 (7 bases). Germline loops: CDR1 KGHDR, CDR2 SFDVKD. The CDR3 has 15 residues. Trimming stripped 6 bases from V and 4 bases from J, with 15 bases between. This chain's CDR3 is CATSQAGQKYNEQFF. CDR3 in DNA: TGTGCCACCAGTCAGGCGGGACAGAAGTACAATGAGCAGTTCTTC.

This clone was seen only a few times. The rearrangement uses TRBV5-6 and TRBJ1-3; TRBD1 is a possible D gene (5 bases). The CDR3 extends over 15 amino acids. Germline V gene data show CDR1 as SGHDT and CDR2 as YYEEEE. V dropped 0 bases and J dropped 4 bases, with 11 bases sitting between them. As DNA, the CDR3 is TGTGCCAGCAGCTTGGGGCGGGGACCCGGAAACACCATATATTTT. Translated: CASSLGRGPGNTIYF. The variable domain in full, with the rest retrieved from reference TRBV5-6 and TRBJ1-3, is DAGVTQSPTHLIKTRGQQVTLRCSPKSGHDTVSWYQQALGQGPQFIFQYYEEEERQRGNFPDRFSGHQFPNYSSELNVNALLLGDSALYLCASSLGRGPGNTIYFGEGSWLTVV.

The rearrangement uses TRBV4-2 and TRBJ2-5, with D perhaps matching TRBD1 (6 bases). Trimming removed 4 bases from V and 2 bases from J, with 8 bases in between. This CDR3 region has 13 residues. Germline CDR1 and CDR2: LGHNA and YNFKEQ. CDR3 protein: CASSLGQQETQYF. The CDR3 coding sequence is TGTGCCAGCAGCCTGGGACAACAAGAGACCCAGTACTTC.

The chain employs TRBV2 and TRBJ1-6, with a weak D call TRBD1 (5 bases). Trimming left V 1 base short and J 0 bases short, with 7 bases between. The CDR3 totals 16 residues. Looked up from germline, CDR1 is SNHLY and CDR2 is FYNNEI. CDR3 nucleotides: TGTGCCAGCAGTGAAGGGGGCAGCTCCTATAATTCACCCCTCCACTTT. Translated, it gives CASSEGGSSYNSPLHF.

This clone was seen a single time. V is TRBV15 and J is TRBJ2-5; 8 bases are shared with TRBD1. Germline CDR1 and CDR2: LNHNV and YYDKDF (reference sequence). Trimming at V came to 3 bases and at J to 4 bases, leaving 4 bases not matched to a gene. CDR3 size: 14 residues. Here the CDR3 DNA reads TGTGCCACCAGCAGGACAGGGGTGGGAGAGACCCAGTACTTC. Protein: CATSRTGVGETQYF.

This clone came up a few times. The rearrangement joins TRBV19 to TRBJ1-2; D is unclear. The V and J ends lost 8 bases and 4 bases respectively, with 17 bases between them. The CDR3 is made up of 14 amino acids. Germline V gene sequence: CDR1 LNHDA, CDR2 SQIVND (reference sequence). CDR3 amino acids: CASREAPTFYGYTF. The CDR3 bases are TGTGCCAGTCGTGAGGCTCCTACGTTCTATGGCTACACCTTC. The whole variable domain, filled in from reference TRBV19 and TRBJ1-2, reads DGGITQSPKYLFRKEGQNVTLSCEQNLNHDAMYWYRQDPGQGLRLIYYSQIVNDFQKGDIAEGYSVSREKKESFPLTVTSAQKNPTAFYLCASREAPTFYGYTFGSGTRLTVV.

This clone has just a few counts. The J gene is TRBJ1-4, the V gene TRBV2; D call uncertain. The CDR3 length is 14 residues. V gave up 7 bases and J gave up 7 bases, with 16 bases separating them. Germline V gene data show CDR1 as SNHLY and CDR2 as FYNNEI. This CDR3 is CASTPDRGSEKLFF. The CDR3 DNA reads as TGTGCCAGCACCCCGGACCGAGGCAGTGAAAAACTGTTTTTT.

J is TRBJ1-6 and V is TRBV4-1, with 7 bases that match TRBD1. This CDR3 region has 15 residues. CDR1 and CDR2 from the germline V gene are MGHRA and YSYEKL. Losses at the gene ends were 0 bases for V and 9 bases for J; bases not matched to a gene: 5. This CDR3 is CASSQDIPGGSPLHF. The CDR3 region has the DNA TGCGCCAGCAGCCAAGATATACCAGGGGGTTCACCCCTCCACTTT.

The gene calls are TRBV4-1 and TRBJ2-7; the match to TRBD2 covers 7 bases. V shed 4 bases, J shed 9 bases, and the junction held 6 bases outside the gene matches. From germline, CDR1 is MGHRA and CDR2 YSYEKL. This CDR3 is 12 amino acids long. CDR3 in amino acids: CASSLPWGGQYV. The CDR3 DNA follows: TGCGCCAGCAGCCTCCCATGGGGGGGGCAGTACGTC.

The chain couples TRBV10-2 to TRBJ2-3, with D tentatively TRBD1 or TRBD2 (5 bases each). Germline assignment: CDR1 WSHSY and CDR2 SAAADI. V was cut by 2 bases and J by 6 bases, with 18 bases left in between. This CDR3 is built from 16 residues. The CDR3 sequence is CASSEERGGPHDTQYF. In nucleotides, the CDR3 is TGCGCCAGCAGTGAGGAACGGGGCGGCCCTCATGATACGCAGTATTTT.

V is TRBV5-4 and J is TRBJ2-2, with 10 bases that match TRBD1. J lost 4 bases, V lost 4 bases, and 4 bases had no gene match. Germline CDR1 SGHNT, CDR2 YYREEE (reference sequence). CDR3 length: 15 residues. The CDR3 region has the DNA TGTGCCAGCAGCCTGGGGGACAGGGGCACCGGGGAGCTGTTTTTT. Translating gives CASSLGDRGTGELFF.

The chain joins TRBV19 to TRBJ2-6; no clear D gene. The length of the CDR3 is 15 residues. V was shortened by 5 bases and J by 2 bases, with 10 bases between the two germline ends. The germline V gene has CDR1 LNHDA and CDR2 SQIVND (reference sequence). This chain's CDR3 is CASSRGGAGANVLTF. DNA of the CDR3: TGTGCCAGTAGTCGAGGTGGAGCTGGGGCCAACGTCCTGACTTTC.

J is TRBJ1-1 and V is TRBV4-3; D not resolved. Germline V gives CDR1 LGHNA, CDR2 YSLEER. Trimming took off 0 bases at V and 1 base at J, with 6 bases between the two ends. CDR3 length: 14 amino acids. Here the CDR3 DNA reads TGCGCCAGCAGCCAAGATATGGGGAACACTGAAGCTTTCTTT. Translated, it gives CASSQDMGNTEAFF.

CDR3 protein: CASMSVSNQPQHF. In DNA, the CDR3 is TGTGCCAGCATGAGTGTTAGCAATCAGCCCCAGCATTTT. The chain is built from TRBV2 and TRBJ1-5; D gene ambiguous. The CDR3 length is 13 residues. Trimming shortened V by 7 bases and J by 0 bases, and 7 bases separated the two germline ends. CDR1 is SNHLY, CDR2 FYNNEI, per germline.

The genes are TRBV28 and TRBJ2-5; 8 positions agree with TRBD1. V lost 4 bases, J lost 5 bases, and 6 bases stayed unmatched. Germline CDR1 reads MDHEN; CDR2 reads SYDVKM. CDR3 size: 14 residues. CDR3 residues: CASSSAGGRETQYF. CDR3 DNA: TGTGCCAGCAGTTCCGCAGGGGGCCGGGAGACCCAGTACTTC. The entire variable domain, with the rest obtained from reference TRBV28 and TRBJ2-5, is as follows: DVKVTQSSRYLVKRTGEKVFLECVQDMDHENMFWYRQDPGLGLRLIYFSYDVKMKEKGDIPEGYSVSREKKERFSLILESASTNQTSMYLCASSSAGGRETQYFGPGTRLLVL.

V is TRBV30 and J is TRBJ1-2, with D perhaps TRBD1 (5 bases). Per the germline V gene, CDR1 is GTSNPN and CDR2 is SVGIG (reference sequence). V shed 3 bases and J shed 2 bases, with 10 bases lying between them. This CDR3 contains 13 residues. CDR3: CAWSRGRNYGYTF. CDR3 bases: TGTGCCTGGAGCCGGGGACGGAACTATGGCTACACCTTC.

The chain has TRBV5-6 and TRBJ2-5; TRBD2 matches at 8 bases. The CDR3 totals 13 residues. V lost 3 bases to trimming and J lost 4 bases; unmatched junction nucleotides: 2. The germline CDR1 and CDR2 sequences are SGHDT and YYEEEE. The CDR3 here is CASSSGGGETQYF. CDR3 in DNA: TGTGCCAGCAGCTCCGGGGGGGGAGAGACCCAGTACTTC.

The chain is built from TRBV3-1 (or the pseudogene TRBV3-2) and TRBJ1-1, with D unresolved. V was pared by 0 bases and J by 4 bases, with 6 bases between. CDR1 LGHDT and CDR2 YNNKEL come from the germline V gene (reference sequence). This CDR3 is built from 13 residues. The CDR3: CASSQEGSTEAFF. The CDR3 DNA is TGTGCCAGCAGCCAAGAGGGGTCCACTGAAGCTTTCTTT.

The chain combines TRBV6-6 with TRBJ2-6, with 11 bases lining up with TRBD1. Per germline, CDR1 MNHNY and CDR2 SVGAGI (reference sequence). This CDR3 region has 16 residues. V gave up 11 bases and J gave up 3 bases; unmatched junction bases: 9. This CDR3 reads CAGGQGAYFGANVLTF. The CDR3 bases are TGTGCCGGCGGACAGGGGGCTTATTTTGGGGCCAACGTCCTGACTTTC.

This clone was counted a single time. The junction departs from germline at one end; a sequencing error may be responsible. The rearrangement links TRBV11-2 to TRBJ2-1; either TRBD1 or TRBD2 may fit D (5 bases each). Germline lookup yields CDR1 SGHAT and CDR2 FQNNGV. CDR3 length: 12 residues. The CDR3 DNA sequence: TGTGCCAGCAGCTCAACGGTCAGGGAGCGGTTCTTC. Amino acid sequence: CASSSTVRERFF.

The genes are TRBV18 and TRBJ1-6; TRBD1 is a possible D gene (5 bases). Germline loops: CDR1 KGHSH, CDR2 LQKENI. The CDR3 covers 16 residues. V was shortened by 5 bases and J by 7 bases, with 18 bases between the two germline ends. CDR3 nucleotides: TGTGCCAGCTCAGCCCCGTGGGGCGCGGAAAATTCACCCCTCCACTTT. Protein: CASSAPWGAENSPLHF.